The 18 T cell receptor beta chains listed next were all sequenced from one sample in a study of a mutant IDH1 vaccine in newly diagnosed glioma. Clones were sequenced by immunoSEQ multiplex PCR, and TCRdb holds only the in-frame ones, with some missing. The sample includes tens of thousands of clones, approximately 84% of them seen just once. Time point of the sample: week 23, last vaccination. In the vaccine, a single dose held 300 ug of the mutant IDH1 20-mer peptide, along with topical imiquimod. These receptors are not linked to any known antigen. Material: PBMCs, obtained from a glioma patient whose treatment included an IDH1 peptide vaccine. The receptors were sampled from a man aged 18-30 years with glioma.

This clone was observed a few times. V gene TRBV6-6 combines with J gene TRBJ1-1, with 7 positions matching TRBD1. CDR1 and CDR2 from the germline V gene are MNHNY and SVGAGI (reference sequence). The V and J ends lost 4 bases and 4 bases, in that order; junction bases with no gene match: 6. The CDR3 extends over 14 amino acids. DNA of the CDR3: TGTGCCAGCAGTTTGACAGGGAAGGGCACTGAAGCTTTCTTT. As protein: CASSLTGKGTEAFF.

This rearrangement joins TRBV5-6 to TRBJ2-3, with 10 bases fitting TRBD1. The CDR3 runs 15 residues. Looked up from germline, CDR1 is SGHDT and CDR2 is YYEEEE. V lost 1 base and J lost 3; bases outside the gene matches: 2. CDR3 in DNA: TGTGCCAGCAGCTTGTGGGGACAGGGGACAGATACGCAGTATTTT. Translated, it gives CASSLWGQGTDTQYF.

The chain carries TRBV9 and TRBJ2-7; 9 positions agree with TRBD1. J lost 5 bases, V lost 3 bases, and 12 bases had no gene match. Germline assignment: CDR1 SGDLS and CDR2 YYNGEE. The CDR3 totals 16 residues. CDR3 sequence reads: CASSATGTGNFHEQYF. The CDR3 nucleotides are TGTGCCAGCAGCGCTACCGGGACAGGGAATTTCCACGAGCAGTACTTC.

This clone turned up a few times. This chain uses TRBV7-8 with TRBJ1-1; the match to TRBD1 covers 7 bases. V was clipped by 4 bases and J by 3 bases; unmatched bases: 2. The germline V gene has CDR1 SGHVS and CDR2 FQNEAQ. The CDR3 is made up of 13 amino acids. DNA for the CDR3: TGTGCCAGCAGCTCTGGACAGGACACTGAAGCTTTCTTT. Its translation is CASSSGQDTEAFF. Supplemented by reference TRBV7-8 and TRBJ1-1, the full variable domain reads GAGVSQSPRYKVAKRGQDVALRCDPISGHVSLFWYQQALGQGPEFLTYFQNEAQLDKSGLPSDRFFAERPEGSVSTLKIQRTQQEDSAVYLCASSSGQDTEAFFGQGTRLTVV.

The rearrangement links TRBV6-5 to TRBJ2-4; 8 bases match TRBD1. The germline V gene has CDR1 MNHEY and CDR2 SVGAGI. The trim removed 7 bases at V and 1 base at J, leaving 6 bases unmatched. The CDR3 sequence is 15 residues long. The CDR3 sequence: CASNTGGMAKNIQYF. The CDR3 region has the DNA TGTGCCAGCAATACAGGGGGGATGGCCAAAAACATTCAGTACTTC.

To note about this clone: One end of the junction does not line up with germline, which may come from a read error. J is TRBJ1-1 and V is TRBV19; no clear D gene. There are 14 residues in the CDR3. Germline V gene lookup returns CDR1 LNHDA and CDR2 SQIVND (reference sequence). In DNA, the CDR3 is TGTGCGAGTATGGGTGGCAGCATGAACACTGAAGCTTTCTTT. Its protein product is CASMGGSMNTEAFF.

V gene TRBV7-2 combines with J gene TRBJ1-3; D is unresolved. CDR1 and CDR2 from the germline V gene are SGHTA and FQGNSA. The CDR3 is 14 residues long. V was cut by 2 bases and J by 0 bases, with 5 bases left in between. CDR3 in DNA: TGTGCCAGCAGCTTAAGCGGCTCTGGAAACACCATATATTTT. This encodes CASSLSGSGNTIYF.

CDR3 bases: TGTGCCATCAGTGAGTCGATCGCAGGGCCAAATTCACCCCTCCACTTT. The encoded protein is CAISESIAGPNSPLHF. The genes are TRBV10-3 and TRBJ1-6; D might be TRBD1 (5 bases). The germline V gene encodes CDR1 ENHRY and CDR2 SYGVKD. Trimming pared 0 bases from V and 7 bases from J, leaving 13 bases between. The CDR3 extends over 16 amino acids.

The V and J genes are TRBV7-9 and TRBJ1-5; 10 bases are shared with TRBD1. CDR1 and CDR2 from the germline V gene are SEHNR and FQNEAQ (reference sequence). The CDR3 spans 17 residues. V lost 5 bases and J lost 2; bases outside the gene matches: 9. This CDR3 is CASSEGQGSEGNQPQHF. DNA of the CDR3: TGTGCCAGCAGCGAGGGACAGGGGTCCGAAGGCAATCAGCCCCAGCATTTT.

This rearrangement joins TRBV6-4 to TRBJ2-7, with 12 bases lining up with TRBD2. The CDR3 has 21 amino acids. Germline CDR1 is MRHNA and CDR2 is SNTAGT. V gave up 0 bases and J gave up 1 base; unmatched junction bases: 16. CDR3 in DNA: TGTGCCAGCAGTGACTCGATATCCATTCAGACTAGCGGGAGTGGTTCCTACGAGCAGTACTTC. Translating gives CASSDSISIQTSGSGSYEQYF.

The V and J genes are TRBV21-1 and TRBJ2-7. TRBV21-1 is a recognized pseudogene. The CDR3 is 9 amino acids. In DNA, the CDR3 is TGTGCCAGTACGAACGAGCAGTACTTC. This translates into CASTNEQYF.

The chain joins TRBV6-5 to TRBJ2-5; 9 nucleotides agree with TRBD2. This CDR3 is 16 amino acids long. J lost 3 bases, V lost 0 bases, and 5 bases had no gene match. Germline CDR1 reads MNHEY; CDR2 reads SVGAGI. The CDR3 is CASSYSPGLAEETQYF. The CDR3 DNA is TGTGCCAGCAGTTACTCACCGGGACTAGCAGAAGAGACCCAGTACTTC.

The chain joins TRBV30 to TRBJ2-7; TRBD2 might be the D (5 bases). CDR1 GTSNPN and CDR2 SVGIG come from the germline V gene (reference sequence). The CDR3 extends over 14 amino acids. Trimming stripped 0 bases from V and 4 bases from J, with 13 bases between. This chain's CDR3 is CAWSVLGVGYEQYF. CDR3 coding DNA: TGTGCCTGGAGTGTACTCGGGGTCGGGTACGAGCAGTACTTC. Full variable domain (rest looked up from reference TRBV30 and TRBJ2-7): SQTIHQWPATLVQPVGSPLSLECTVEGTSNPNLYWYRQAAGRGLQLLFYSVGIGQISSEVPQNLSASRPQDRQFILSSKKLLLSDSGFYLCAWSVLGVGYEQYFGPGTRLTVT.

The chain links TRBV19 to TRBJ1-1, with D tentatively TRBD1 (5 bases). Germline values: CDR1 LNHDA, CDR2 SQIVND (reference sequence). Trimming removed 6 bases from V and 1 base from J, with 12 bases in between. The CDR3 extends over 14 amino acids. CDR3 region: CASRPGTPNTEAFF. The CDR3 DNA follows: TGTGCCAGTAGACCCGGGACCCCGAACACTGAAGCTTTCTTT.

The chain joins TRBV28 to TRBJ1-3; possibly TRBD1 for D (6 bases). Per germline, CDR1 MDHEN and CDR2 SYDVKM. CDR3 length: 15 residues. With 5 bases removed from V and 4 bases from J, the gap between germline ends came to 15 bases. This chain's CDR3 is CASSTTGIAGNTIYF. CDR3 DNA sequence: TGTGCCAGCAGTACCACAGGGATCGCCGGAAACACCATATATTTT.

This chain's CDR3 is CASSLGGGARDTQYF. The DNA of the CDR3 is TGTGCCAGCAGCCTCGGCGGGGGCGCGAGAGATACGCAGTATTTT. The chain joins TRBV7-9 to TRBJ2-3; a possible D gene is TRBD2 (7 bases). V lost 5 bases and J lost 5, with 17 bases in between. This CDR3 has 15 residues. Germline CDR1 SEHNR, CDR2 FQNEAQ (reference sequence).

This sequence joins TRBV28 and TRBJ1-4, with 9 bases lining up with TRBD1. The CDR3 is made up of 15 amino acids. After removal of 7 bases from V and 7 bases from J, the junction contained 10 bases not matched to a gene. The V gene's germline CDR1 is MDHEN and CDR2 SYDVKM. CDR3 nucleotide sequence: TGTGCCAGCACCTCTCGAGGGACAGGGACTGAAAAACTGTTTTTT. Its translation: CASTSRGTGTEKLFF.

V and J are TRBV28 and TRBJ2-2, with D tentatively TRBD2 (6 bases). CDR3 size: 15 residues. V lost 1 base to trimming and J lost 6 bases, with 12 bases between them. Germline values: CDR1 MDHEN, CDR2 SYDVKM. The CDR3 loop reads CASSLYGSGSGELFF. CDR3 DNA sequence: TGTGCCAGCAGTTTATACGGGAGCGGGTCCGGGGAGCTGTTTTTT. The full variable domain, its missing parts supplied by reference TRBV28 and TRBJ2-2, is DVKVTQSSRYLVKRTGEKVFLECVQDMDHENMFWYRQDPGLGLRLIYFSYDVKMKEKGDIPEGYSVSREKKERFSLILESASTNQTSMYLCASSLYGSGSGELFFGEGSRLTVL.